What follows is one TCR beta chain and its context. The antigen remains unidentified. These data originate in a study of OX40 agonist ivuxolimab in advanced cancers. As for the study in general: Two patients with cutaneous melanoma and one with hepatocellular carcinoma, three in total, showed partial responses. General study points: Among the least clonally expanded were partial responders at 0.1-3.0 mg/kg. Fewer expanded clones were found on average in CD4+ than in CD8+ T cells. By week 6 at 0.1 to 3.0 mg/kg, blood CD4+ and CD8+ T cells had expanded clonally.

Repertoires were generated with immunoSEQ multiplex PCR, while TCRdb's copy carries only in-frame clones and drops some. The data hold about 95,000 clones, with over 75% observed a single time. Germline V CDR1 and CDR2: SEHNR, FQNEAQ (reference sequence). The CDR3 consists of 16 residues. V was clipped by 3 bases and J by 6 bases, with 18 bases between them. The receptor was isolated from an adult with an advanced solid tumor such as melanoma, head and neck, liver or kidney cancer. The V and J genes are TRBV7-9 and TRBJ2-1, with D possibly being TRBD2 (5 bases). The source material was CD4+ or CD8+ T cells sorted from blood, sampled in a trial of the OX40 agonist ivuxolimab. For the CDR3, the DNA is TGTGCCAGCAGCTTTAATAGGGCTAGCTCTTTCAATGAGCAGTTCTTC. This gives the protein CASSFNRASSFNEQFF. The full variable domain, completed using reference TRBV7-9 and TRBJ2-1, is DTGVSQNPRHKITKRGQNVTFRCDPISEHNRLYWYRQTLGQGPEFLTYFQNEAQLEKSRLLSDRFSAERPKGSFSTLEIQRTEQGDSAMYLCASSFNRASSFNEQFFGPGTRLTVL.